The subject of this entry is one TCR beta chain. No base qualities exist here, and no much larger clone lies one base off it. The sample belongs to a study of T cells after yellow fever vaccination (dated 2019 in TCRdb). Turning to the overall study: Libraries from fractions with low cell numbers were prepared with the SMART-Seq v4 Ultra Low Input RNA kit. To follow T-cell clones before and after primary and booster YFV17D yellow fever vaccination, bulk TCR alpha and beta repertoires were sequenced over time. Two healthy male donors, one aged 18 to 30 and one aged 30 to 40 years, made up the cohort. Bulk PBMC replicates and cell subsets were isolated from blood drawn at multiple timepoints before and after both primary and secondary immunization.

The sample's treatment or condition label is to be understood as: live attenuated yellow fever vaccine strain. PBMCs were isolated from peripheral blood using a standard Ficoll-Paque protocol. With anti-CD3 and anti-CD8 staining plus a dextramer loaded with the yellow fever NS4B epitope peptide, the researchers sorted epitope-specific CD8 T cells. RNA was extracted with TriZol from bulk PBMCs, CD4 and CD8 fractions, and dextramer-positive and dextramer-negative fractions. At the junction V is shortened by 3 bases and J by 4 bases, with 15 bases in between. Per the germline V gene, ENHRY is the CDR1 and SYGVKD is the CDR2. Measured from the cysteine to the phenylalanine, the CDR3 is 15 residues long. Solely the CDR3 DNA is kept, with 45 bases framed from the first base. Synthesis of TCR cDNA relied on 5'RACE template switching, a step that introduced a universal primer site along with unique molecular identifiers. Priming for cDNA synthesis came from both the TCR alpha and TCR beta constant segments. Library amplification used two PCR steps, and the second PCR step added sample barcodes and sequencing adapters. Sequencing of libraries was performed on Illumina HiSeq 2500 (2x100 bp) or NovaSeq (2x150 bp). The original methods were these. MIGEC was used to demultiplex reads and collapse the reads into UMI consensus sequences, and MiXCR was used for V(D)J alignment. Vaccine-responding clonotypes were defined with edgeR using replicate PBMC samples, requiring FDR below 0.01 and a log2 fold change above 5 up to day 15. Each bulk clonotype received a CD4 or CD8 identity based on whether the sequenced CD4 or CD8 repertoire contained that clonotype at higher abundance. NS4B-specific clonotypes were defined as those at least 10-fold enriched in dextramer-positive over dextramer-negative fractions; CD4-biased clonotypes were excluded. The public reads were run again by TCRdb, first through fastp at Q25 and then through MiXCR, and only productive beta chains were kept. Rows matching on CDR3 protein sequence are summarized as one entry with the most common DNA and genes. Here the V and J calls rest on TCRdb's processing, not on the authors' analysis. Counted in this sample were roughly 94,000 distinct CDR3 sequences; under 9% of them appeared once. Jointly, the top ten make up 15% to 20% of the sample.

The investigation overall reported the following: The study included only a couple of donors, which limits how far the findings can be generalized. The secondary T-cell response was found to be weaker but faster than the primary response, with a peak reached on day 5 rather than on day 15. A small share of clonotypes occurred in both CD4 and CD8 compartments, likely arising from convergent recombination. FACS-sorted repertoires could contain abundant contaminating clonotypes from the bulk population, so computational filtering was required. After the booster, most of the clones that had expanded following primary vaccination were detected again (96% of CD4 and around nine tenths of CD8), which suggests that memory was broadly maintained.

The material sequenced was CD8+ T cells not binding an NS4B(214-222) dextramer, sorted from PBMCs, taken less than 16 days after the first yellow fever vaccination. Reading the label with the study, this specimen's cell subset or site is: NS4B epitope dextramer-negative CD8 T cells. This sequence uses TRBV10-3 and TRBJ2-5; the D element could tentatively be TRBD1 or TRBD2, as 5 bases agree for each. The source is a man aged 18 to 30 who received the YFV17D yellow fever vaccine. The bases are TGTGCCATCAGTGACCGGCCCCCCGGGACAGAGACCCAGTACTTC. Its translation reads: CAISDRPPGTETQYF.